These 27 T cell receptor beta chains share one sample of origin, sequenced in a study of type 1 and type 2 diabetes patients. PCR was run on genomic DNA. The TCR beta CDR3 region was amplified using 30 forward and 13 reverse primers. TCRdb re-called the multiplex PCR reads through MiXCR, storing one row per CDR3 protein. The table includes about 290,000 distinct CDR3 sequences, more than 40% detected once. The source material was peripheral blood mononuclear cells (PBMCs). The receptors were sampled from a young man with type 2 diabetes.

This clonotype was seen once. V usage is TRBV7-3 and J usage is TRBJ2-7, with a weak D call TRBD2 (6 bases). V lost 5 bases and J 2 bases, leaving 19 bases between the germline ends. CDR3 size: 16 residues. Germline values: CDR1 SGHTA, CDR2 FQGTGA. The CDR3 region has the DNA TGTGCCAGCAGCCGTCCCGGTGGTGGAGGGACCTACGAGCAGTACTTC. Translation gives CASSRPGGGGTYEQYF.

In this sample, this clonotype turned up a few times. V usage is TRBV7-9 and J usage is TRBJ2-3, with D perhaps matching TRBD1 or TRBD2 (5 bases each). V lost 5 bases and J 5 bases, leaving 14 bases between the germline ends. The CDR3 spans 14 residues. Germline V gene lookup returns CDR1 SEHNR and CDR2 FQNEAQ (reference sequence). The CDR3 region is CASSPGGGVDTQYF. The CDR3 DNA reads as TGTGCCAGCAGCCCAGGTGGGGGAGTAGATACGCAGTATTTT.

This clonotype was observed a few times. The genes are TRBV15 and TRBJ1-5, with a weak D call TRBD1 (5 bases). Trimming left V 0 bases short and J 7 bases short, with 13 bases between. The CDR3 is 15 residues long. Germline CDR1 and CDR2: LNHNV and YYDKDF (reference sequence). This chain's CDR3 is CATSREGQAGQPQHF. CDR3 nucleotide sequence: TGTGCCACCAGCAGAGAAGGTCAGGCAGGGCAGCCCCAGCATTTT.

This clonotype was seen only a few times. The chain is built from TRBV7-8 and TRBJ2-1; D unclear. Germline CDR1 reads SGHVS; CDR2 reads FQNEAQ. This CDR3 spans 18 amino acids. Trimming stripped 6 bases from V and 0 bases from J, with 21 bases between. CDR3: CASSFEGLTGTSYNEQFF. DNA for the CDR3: TGTGCCAGCAGTTTCGAAGGCCTCACTGGCACCTCCTACAATGAGCAGTTCTTC.

Comment on this clonotype: This sequence may be a read error, since a much larger clone differs from it by one base. No conserved phenylalanine or tryptophan ends this CDR3, so it is likely a read error. No DNA is shown, since the ends of the CDR3 on it are uncertain; the CDR3 is the one TCRdb lists. The rearrangement uses TRBV25-1 and TRBJ1-4; the DNA was not used to check the table's D call, TRBD1. Germline loops: CDR1 MGHDK, CDR2 SYGVNS. The CDR3 spans 11 amino acids, including both terminal residues. This CDR3 reads CACSGGGQGVL.

The chain couples TRBV7-3 to TRBJ2-5; D is undetermined. The CDR3 covers 14 residues. Per the germline V gene, CDR1 is SGHTA and CDR2 is FQGTGA. V was cut by 2 bases and J by 0 bases, with 7 bases left in between. In nucleotides, the CDR3 is TGTGCCAGCAGCTTATCAGGCCACCAAGAGACCCAGTACTTC. Encoded protein: CASSLSGHQETQYF.

This chain connects TRBV6-6 to TRBJ2-7; D possibly corresponds to TRBD2 (6 bases). The CDR3 is made up of 12 amino acids. V was pared by 7 bases and J by 4 bases, with 11 bases between. Germline-derived CDR1 and CDR2 are MNHNY and SVGAGI (reference sequence). CDR3 region: CASKSGGYEQYF. CDR3 DNA sequence: TGTGCCAGCAAATCCGGGGGATACGAGCAGTACTTC.

This clonotype appeared a few times. The chain combines TRBV12-3 or TRBV12-4 with TRBJ1-2; D is unresolved. V lost 6 bases, J lost 3 bases, and 2 bases lay in between. This CDR3 has 10 residues. The CDR3 loop is CASSHYGYTF. The CDR3 region has the DNA TGTGCCAGCAGCCACTATGGCTACACCTTC.

The CDR3 protein is CASSTDSSGNTIYF. The CDR3 DNA reads TGTGCCAGCAGCACCGACAGCTCTGGAAACACCATATATTTT. The chain combines TRBV3-1 with TRBJ1-3; tentatively, D is TRBD1 (5 bases). CDR1 is LGHDT, CDR2 YNNKEL, per germline (reference sequence). The CDR3 consists of 14 residues. Trimming took off 5 bases at V and 0 bases at J, with 8 bases between the two ends.

V gene TRBV19 combines with J gene TRBJ1-1; D not resolved. Germline V gives CDR1 LNHDA, CDR2 SQIVND (reference sequence). The CDR3 consists of 12 residues. V dropped 9 bases and J dropped 3 bases, with 11 bases sitting between them. CDR3 sequence (DNA): TGTGCCAGCCGGACCTCATACACTGAAGCTTTCTTT. As protein: CASRTSYTEAFF.

CDR3 DNA sequence: TGTGCCAGCAGTAAACAGGGGGTGAGGGGTACGCAGTATTTT. Translated: CASSKQGVRGTQYF. The genes are TRBV6-6 and TRBJ2-3; TRBD1 matches at 8 bases. Germline lookup yields CDR1 MNHNY and CDR2 SVGAGI (reference sequence). V was clipped by 5 bases and J by 8 bases; unmatched bases: 9. The CDR3 is made up of 14 amino acids.

The chain links TRBV20-1 to TRBJ2-7; tentative D call: TRBD2 (6 bases). CDR1 is DFQATT and CDR2 is SNEGSKA in the germline V gene (reference sequence). Trimming took 3 bases from V and 3 from J, leaving 30 bases between them. The CDR3 extends over 19 amino acids. The CDR3 protein is CSASPKEIIGTEILYEQYF. The CDR3 region has the DNA TGCAGTGCTAGTCCGAAAGAGATTATCGGGACTGAAATTCTCTACGAGCAGTACTTC.

This clonotype was counted only a few times. The gene calls are TRBV19 and TRBJ1-1, with D unresolved. Trimming shortened V by 0 bases and J by 11 bases, and 13 bases separated the two germline ends. Germline CDR1 reads LNHDA; CDR2 reads SQIVND (reference sequence). This CDR3 has 13 residues. The chain's CDR3 is CASSIDLQSSAFF. The CDR3, as DNA: TGTGCCAGTAGTATAGACCTACAATCGTCGGCTTTCTTT.

This clonotype was seen ten or more times. The chain couples TRBV2 to TRBJ1-4; D is uncertain. Trimming shortened V by 3 bases and J by 1 base, and 3 bases separated the two germline ends. The germline V gene encodes CDR1 SNHLY and CDR2 FYNNEI. This CDR3 comprises 13 residues. CDR3 loop: CASSEITNEKLFF. The CDR3 nucleotides are TGTGCCAGCAGTGAGATAACTAATGAAAAACTGTTTTTT.

In its sample, this clonotype was seen a few times. The V and J genes are TRBV20-1 and TRBJ2-7; tentative D call: TRBD1 (5 bases). Trimming took 1 base from V and 1 from J, leaving 11 bases between them. This CDR3 contains 14 residues. CDR1 and CDR2 from the germline V gene are DFQATT and SNEGSKA (reference sequence). In nucleotides, the CDR3 is TGCAGTGCTAGAGGGGTGGGGCAGTCCTACGAGCAGTACTTC. Encoded protein: CSARGVGQSYEQYF.

The chain is built from TRBV30 and TRBJ2-7; no clear D. The CDR3 consists of 14 residues. V was pared by 0 bases and J by 3 bases, with 12 bases between. CDR1 GTSNPN and CDR2 SVGIG come from the germline V gene (reference sequence). For the CDR3, the DNA is TGTGCCTGGAGTGTACCCCCCCGCGGCTACGAGCAGTACTTC. This translates into CAWSVPPRGYEQYF.

Only a few counts were recorded for this clonotype. The chain couples TRBV12-3 or TRBV12-4 to TRBJ2-1, with 8 bases that match TRBD2. V lost 6 bases to trimming and J lost 4 bases; unmatched junction nucleotides: 8. The CDR3 loop spans 15 amino acids. The CDR3 here is CASRKGTSFYNEQFF. DNA for the CDR3: TGTGCCAGCAGGAAAGGGACTAGTTTTTACAATGAGCAGTTCTTC.

Note on this clonotype: A much larger clonotype is one base distant, so this may be a read error. This chain connects TRBV6-1 to TRBJ2-5; 8 nucleotides align to TRBD2. The CDR3 is 13 residues long. The V gene end was trimmed by 8 bases and the J gene end by 5 bases; junction bases not matched to a gene: 7. CDR1 MNHNS and CDR2 SASEGT come from the germline V gene. The CDR3 region is CASGLAGPETQYF. The CDR3 coding sequence is TGTGCCAGCGGCTTAGCGGGACCGGAGACCCAGTACTTC.

The table lists this clonotype with a few counts. The rearrangement links TRBV20-1 to TRBJ2-3; 10 nucleotides match TRBD2. J gave up 0 bases and V 4 bases, and 4 bases lay outside the gene matches. CDR3 length equals 15 residues. Germline CDR1 DFQATT, CDR2 SNEGSKA (reference sequence). The CDR3 protein is CSATSTSGSTDTQYF. CDR3 DNA sequence: TGCAGTGCTACGTCGACTAGCGGGAGCACAGATACGCAGTATTTT.

This clonotype has only one observation. The chain uses TRBV9 and TRBJ2-5; 10 bases are a match to TRBD2. The CDR3 extends over 14 amino acids. The V segment lost 5 bases and the J segment 4 bases; nucleotides outside the gene matches: 5. Germline V lookup: CDR1 SGDLS, CDR2 YYNGEE. In DNA form, the CDR3 reads TGTGCCAGCAGGGCCTGGACTAGCGGAGAGACCCAGTACTTC. Translation gives CASRAWTSGETQYF.

With respect to this clonotype: Just one base apart from a much larger clone, this may be a read error. The V call is TRBV20-1, the J call TRBJ2-7, with D perhaps matching TRBD1 (6 bases). The CDR3 contains 12 residues. Germline loops: CDR1 DFQATT, CDR2 SNEGSKA (reference sequence). CDR3 in amino acids: CSARQGLYERYF. CDR3 nucleotides: TGCAGTGCTAGACAGGGGCTCTACGAGCGGTACTTC.

The genes are TRBV3-2 and TRBJ2-7; the table names TRBD1, a call not compared with the DNA. The J call may be mistaken, given a closer DNA end match to TRBJ2-1. TRBV3-2 is labeled a pseudogene. CDR3 size: 12 residues. The CDR3 is CASSLTGDKQFF. CDR3 DNA: TGTGCCAGCAGCCTGACAGGGGATAAGCAGTTCTTC.

This clonotype has more than one count but fewer than ten. Germline is not matched at one junction end, which may reflect a read error. The chain has TRBV30 and TRBJ1-2; D remains unclear. The V gene's germline CDR1 is GTSNPN and CDR2 SVGIG (reference sequence). CDR3 length: 8 residues. CDR3: CACPQQIF. The CDR3 DNA reads TGTGCCTGCCCCCAACAAATATTC.

The J gene is TRBJ1-3, the V gene TRBV29-1; D might be TRBD1 (5 bases). V was clipped by 6 bases and J by 0 bases, with 9 bases between them. The CDR3 spans 13 residues. The germline gives CDR1 SQVTM, CDR2 ANQGSEA. The CDR3 reads CSVRGDSGNTIYF. CDR3 nucleotides: TGCAGCGTCCGAGGGGACTCTGGAAACACCATATATTTT.

This chain links TRBV7-9 with TRBJ1-1; D perhaps matches TRBD1 (5 bases). The germline V gene has CDR1 SEHNR and CDR2 FQNEAQ (reference sequence). V dropped 5 bases and J dropped 5 bases, with 15 bases sitting between them. This CDR3 region has 14 residues. The CDR3 nucleotides read TGTGCCAGCAGCCCCGGTCCTGGGGGGACTGAAGCTTTCTTT. Translating gives CASSPGPGGTEAFF.

Comment on this clonotype: A junction end diverges from the germline sequence, so it may reflect a read error. V gene TRBV7-6 combines with J gene TRBJ2-7; D gene ambiguous. CDR1 and CDR2 from the germline V gene are SGHVS and FNYEAQ. The CDR3 is 13 amino acids. The CDR3 here is CASSFTAQSEQYF. The CDR3 DNA reads as TGTGCTAGCAGCTTTACGGCGCAAAGCGAGCAGTACTTC.

This rearrangement joins TRBV27 to TRBJ2-7; 9 nucleotides align to TRBD2. With V trimmed by 9 bases and J by 2 bases, 8 bases remained unmatched. The CDR3 contains 14 residues. Germline CDR1 is MNHEY and CDR2 is SMNVEV (reference sequence). DNA of the CDR3: TGTGCCAGTTCGACTAGCGGCGAACCCTACGAGCAGTACTTC. Protein product: CASSTSGEPYEQYF.